The 2 T cell receptor beta chains below all came from one sample that was sequenced in a study of CD8+ T cells in alopecia areata. Noted treatment: oral pan-JAK inhibitor, 5-10 mg twice daily. The sequencing template was cDNA reverse transcribed from extracted RNA. Profiled with immunoSEQ multiplex PCR; TCRdb holds only in-frame clones, not every one. The sample lists 190,000 or so clones; roughly 50% were seen once. Sequences were derived from CD8+ T cells sorted from blood, sampled at week 24, from a patient treated with tofacitinib. The receptors originated from a human donor with alopecia areata.

Comment on this clone: The same CDR3 arises from other DNA sequences in this sample as well. The chain carries TRBV6-5 and TRBJ1-6; D is unclear. The CDR3 is 12 residues long. From germline, CDR1 is MNHEY and CDR2 SVGAGI. V was trimmed by 3 bases and J by 6 bases, leaving 3 bases between them. CDR3 in DNA: TGTGCCAGCAGTTATTCTAATTCACCCCTCCACTTT. Amino acid sequence: CASSYSNSPLHF.

The gene calls are TRBV4-1 and TRBJ1-4, with D hard to call. Trimming took off 1 base at V and 2 bases at J, with 8 bases between the two ends. CDR3 length: 15 amino acids. Germline CDR1 is MGHRA and CDR2 is YSYEKL. The CDR3 DNA reads TGCGCCAGCAGCCAAGCAGACAAGACTAATGAAAAACTGTTTTTT. This gives the protein CASSQADKTNEKLFF.